The entry that follows covers one TCR beta chain sequence. Antigen: not known. The sample contains more than one DNA sequence encoding this CDR3. Trimming left V 5 bases short and J 7 bases short, with 6 bases between. There are 11 residues in the CDR3. Germline CDR1 WSHSY, CDR2 SAAADI. Assay execution proceeded at the deep level. TCRdb keeps only in-frame clones here, not all; method: immunoSEQ multiplex PCR. This table holds approximately 530,000 clones, 90% to 96% found once. Researchers partitioned CD4+ cells into CD45RA+ naive and CD45RA-negative memory subsets. This sample was included in a study of shared clonotypes between healthy human individuals. The study, taken as a whole, reports: Larger richness was generally estimated for naive than memory subsets.

The V call is TRBV10-2, the J call TRBJ2-1, with D hard to call. Sequenced: naive CD4+ T cells sorted from blood. Described subset: CD45RA+ positively selected. This receptor was obtained from a woman aged 30 to 39 in good health. CDR3 in DNA: TGCGCCAGCAGTTTAGGAAATGAGCAGTTCTTC. It specifies CASSLGNEQFF.